This T cell receptor (beta chain) was retrieved from a study of T cells in Graves' hyperthyroidism and ophthalmopathy. About the study: Sampling of peripheral blood happened at initial diagnosis, prior to any treatment. Study-level findings and limits: Blood shared most expanded thyroid clonotypes above 0.001.

To note about this clonotype: The antigen is unknown.

Stable Graves' hyperthyroidism meant no ophthalmopathy progression within 18 months. Fresh peripheral blood, around 9.3 ml, was the source of the PBMCs. Amplification of TCR beta CDR3 regions was performed using RNA transcripts as template. During a first-round RT-PCR of the TCR CDR3, the HTBI primer set was used. TCRdb re-called the multiplex PCR reads through MiXCR, storing one row per CDR3 protein. This sample carries 500,000 to 600,000 distinct CDR3 sequences, around 17% of them seen once, and the ten largest clones take around a sixth. The CDR3 has 14 amino acids. The V end lost 3 bases, the J end lost 1 base, and 9 bases lay between the germline ends.

The rearrangement links TRBV12-3 or TRBV12-4 to TRBJ2-5; D possibly corresponds to TRBD1 (6 bases). Sequencing was performed on blood. The sequence derives from a woman aged 18-29 years with Graves' hyperthyroidism. CDR3 in DNA: TGTGCCAGCAGTTTCTGGGGGCTCCAAGAGACCCAGTACTTC. Translating it yields CASSFWGLQETQYF.